This is a list of T cell receptor beta chains from one sample in a study of blood T cell repertoires in COVID-19. Clones were read by immunoSEQ multiplex PCR, and TCRdb kept only the in-frame ones, dropping some. Counted here are approximately 230,000 clones, over 80% occurring once; the ten biggest clones make up approximately 2%. Material: PBMCs or T cells enriched from blood (not recorded which). The source of these receptors is a woman in her late teens or twenties who had recovered from COVID-19. CDR3s include the opening cysteine and the closing phenylalanine or tryptophan. D genes are given only for firm matches. The size of a clone is reported for some rows only, either as once, few or many, or as a class for expanded clones.

>TRBJ1-1|NA|TRBV7-9|NA
CASSFSHRGIWDTEAFF
TGTGCCAGCAGCTTTAGCCATAGGGGGATATGGGACACTGAAGCTTTCTTT
>TRBJ1-1|NA|TRBV28|NA
CASSLVTAEAFF
TGTGCCAGCAGTTTAGTCACGGCTGAAGCTTTCTTT
>TRBJ1-1|NA|TRBV7-8|NA
CASSSRRLTLAFF
TGTGCCAGCAGCTCTCGGAGGCTGACCTTAGCTTTCTTT
>TRBJ1-1|NA|TRBV29-1|NA
CSVEGRNTEAFF
TGCAGCGTTGAGGGGAGGAACACTGAAGCTTTCTTT
>TRBJ2-7|NA|TRBV4-2|NA
CASSQVPGDPYEQYF
TGTGCCAGCAGCCAAGTTCCAGGGGACCCCTACGAGCAGTACTTC
>TRBJ2-7|NA|TRBV24-1|NA
CATNVGTYEQYF
TGTGCCACCAACGTGGGCACCTACGAGCAGTACTTC
>TRBJ2-7|NA|TRBV28|TRBD1
CASSTTGGASYEQYF
TGTGCCAGCAGCACTACAGGGGGCGCATCCTACGAGCAGTACTTC
>TRBJ2-1|NA|TRBV18|TRBD1
CASSDRANNEQFF
TGTGCCAGCTCAGACAGGGCAAACAATGAGCAGTTCTTC
>TRBJ2-7|NA|TRBV7-2|NA
CASSLGYSYEQYF
TGTGCCAGCAGCTTAGGCTACTCCTACGAGCAGTACTTC
>TRBJ2-5|NA|TRBV9|NA
CASSVGGPQETQYF
TGTGCCAGCAGCGTAGGGGGCCCACAAGAGACCCAGTACTTC
>TRBJ1-3|NA|TRBV28|NA
CASTSGGPSGNTIYF
TGTGCCAGCACCTCGGGGGGCCCCTCTGGAAACACCATATATTTT
>TRBJ1-2|NA|TRBV6-1|NA
CASSEVRVRNYVYTF
TGTGCCAGCAGTGAAGTTCGAGTTCGGAACTATGTCTACACCTTC
>TRBJ1-1|once|TRBV3-1/TRBV3-2|NA
CASSQVINTEAFF
TGTGCCAGCAGCCAAGTCATTAACACTGAAGCTTTCTTT
>TRBJ1-2|NA|TRBV7-8|TRBD1
CASSFLRDRGGYTF
TGTGCCAGCAGCTTTCTACGGGACAGGGGTGGCTACACCTTC
>TRBJ1-5|NA|TRBV19|TRBD1
CASSIAGTGNQPQHF
TGTGCCAGTAGTATCGCAGGGACAGGCAATCAGCCCCAGCATTTT
>TRBJ2-2|NA|TRBV10-3|NA
CATGARDTGELFF
TGTGCCACAGGGGCTAGGGACACCGGGGAGCTGTTTTTT
>TRBJ1-2|once|TRBV5-1|TRBD1
CASSLATGVGYGYTF
TGCGCCAGCAGCTTGGCCACAGGGGTTGGTTATGGCTACACCTTC
>TRBJ2-1|NA|TRBV5-1|TRBD1
CASSFSRGLGDEQFF
TGCGCCAGCAGCTTCTCCAGGGGGCTGGGGGATGAGCAGTTCTTC
>TRBJ1-2|NA|TRBV29-1|TRBD1
CSGTGSYGYTF
TGCAGCGGGACAGGGTCCTATGGCTACACCTTC
>TRBJ1-3|NA|TRBV9|NA
CASSVDQGSSGNTIYF
TGTGCCAGCAGCGTAGATCAGGGTAGCTCTGGAAACACCATATATTTT
>TRBJ1-2|NA|TRBV14|NA
CASSQDTPGYYGYTF
TGTGCCAGCAGCCAAGATACCCCAGGGTACTATGGCTACACCTTC
>TRBJ2-7|NA|TRBV7-9|TRBD1
CASSPGDRGYEQYF
TGTGCCAGCAGCCCCGGGGACAGGGGTTACGAGCAGTACTTC
>TRBJ2-3|NA|TRBV2|NA
CASRAQGLGTDTQYF
TGTGCCAGCAGGGCACAGGGATTGGGGACAGATACGCAGTATTTT
>TRBJ1-3|few|TRBV27|NA
CASSRGGSGNTIYF
TGTGCCAGCAGCCGGGGGGGCTCTGGAAACACCATATATTTT
>TRBJ2-6|NA|TRBV9|NA
CASSAQLGGSGANVLTF
TGTGCCAGCAGCGCCCAGCTGGGGGGCTCTGGGGCCAACGTCCTGACTTTC
>TRBJ2-1|NA|TRBV5-1|NA
CASSLGLGGDRNEQFF
TGCGCCAGCAGCTTGGGCTTGGGCGGGGATAGGAATGAGCAGTTCTTC
>TRBJ1-4|NA|TRBV27|TRBD1
CASSSRTGLFGKLFF
TGTGCCAGCAGTTCCCGGACAGGGTTGTTCGGAAAACTGTTTTTT
>TRBJ1-2|NA|TRBV5-5|TRBD1
CASSSLGQVRF
TGTGCCAGCAGCTCACTCGGACAGGTTCGGTTT
>TRBJ1-3|NA|TRBV2|TRBD1
CASRSTGKNTIYF
TGTGCCAGCAGGTCGACAGGGAAAAACACCATATATTTT
>TRBJ2-5|NA|TRBV4-2|NA
CASSPTSLGLETQYF
TGTGCCAGCAGCCCGACCTCCCTAGGACTTGAGACCCAGTACTTC
>TRBJ1-6|NA|TRBV7-2|TRBD1
CASSLGAGGLNSPLHF
TGTGCCAGCAGCTTAGGGGCAGGGGGCCTTAATTCACCCCTCCACTTT
>TRBJ2-7|once|TRBV6-2/TRBV6-3|NA
CASSYPPREQYF
TGTGCCAGCAGTTACCCACCACGGGAGCAGTACTTC
>TRBJ2-3|once|TRBV19|NA
CASSMGGDTQYF
TGTGCCAGTAGTATGGGAGGAGATACGCAGTATTTT
>TRBJ2-7|NA|TRBV21-1|NA
CASSKEEEKIPTTYYEQYF
TGTGCCAGCAGCAAAGAGGAGGAAAAAATACCGACGACTTACTACGAGCAGTACTTC
>TRBJ1-1|NA|TRBV27|TRBD1
CASSPLTGVNTEAFF
TGTGCCAGCAGTCCGCTGACAGGGGTGAACACTGAAGCTTTCTTT
>TRBJ2-5|NA|TRBV28|NA
CASTPSGLGETQYF
TGTGCCAGCACCCCGTCAGGGCTGGGAGAGACCCAGTACTTC
>TRBJ1-2|NA|TRBV23-1|NA
CASSQRPGGQIYGYTF
TGCGCCAGCAGTCAACGGCCCGGCGGGCAGATCTATGGCTACACCTTC
>TRBJ1-2|NA|TRBV11-2|NA
CASSLIKDSNGYTF
TGTGCCAGCAGCTTAATTAAGGACAGCAATGGCTACACCTTC
>TRBJ2-7|NA|TRBV2|TRBD1
CASRIGTGAYEQYF
TGTGCCAGCAGAATTGGGACAGGGGCGTACGAGCAGTACTTC
>TRBJ1-1|NA|TRBV11-1|NA
CASSTRQLMNTEAFF
TGTGCCAGCAGCACCCGACAGTTAATGAACACTGAAGCTTTCTTT
>TRBJ2-7|NA|TRBV20-1|TRBD2
CSASHWLAGGYEQYF
TGCAGTGCTAGTCATTGGCTAGCGGGGGGGTACGAGCAGTACTTC
>TRBJ2-7|NA|TRBV6-2/TRBV6-3|TRBD2
CASSRGGSSYEQYF
TGTGCCAGCAGCCGGGGGGGGAGCTCCTACGAGCAGTACTTC
>TRBJ2-7|NA|TRBV5-1|NA
CATKRGPGTRFYEQYF
TGCGCCACCAAGCGAGGCCCGGGTACGCGGTTCTACGAGCAGTACTTC
>TRBJ1-1|NA|TRBV7-3|NA
CASSLVAVRNTEAFF
TGTGCCAGCAGCTTAGTGGCAGTTCGGAACACTGAAGCTTTCTTT
>TRBJ1-2|NA|TRBV7-2|TRBD1
CASSLGGQGSGYTF
TGTGCCAGCAGCTTAGGGGGACAGGGTAGCGGCTACACCTTC
>TRBJ2-7|NA|TRBV5-1|TRBD1
CASSKDTGGRYEQYF
TGCGCCAGCAGCAAAGACACAGGGGGTCGGTACGAGCAGTACTTC
>TRBJ1-3|few|TRBV18|NA
CASSRLGTGHSGNTIYF
TGTGCCAGCTCACGGCTAGGGACTGGTCACTCTGGAAACACCATATATTTT
>TRBJ2-2|once|TRBV24-1|NA
CATSDLEATGELFF
TGTGCCACCAGTGATTTAGAGGCCACCGGGGAGCTGTTTTTT
>TRBJ1-6|NA|TRBV27|NA
CASSLVQNNSPLHF
TGTGCCAGCAGTCTTGTCCAGAATAATTCACCCCTCCACTTT
>TRBJ2-7|NA|TRBV2|NA
CASAREDEQYF
TGTGCCAGCGCTAGGGAGGACGAGCAGTACTTC
>TRBJ2-7|NA|TRBV11-2|NA
CASSPQVFMNEQYF
TGTGCCAGCAGCCCACAGGTTTTTATGAACGAGCAGTACTTC
>TRBJ1-2|NA|TRBV3-1/TRBV3-2|TRBD1
CASSLQTGRYGYTF
TGTGCCAGCAGCTTACAGACAGGGAGGTATGGCTACACCTTC
>TRBJ2-3|NA|TRBV7-9|TRBD1
CASSLTGSTDTQYF
TGTGCCAGCAGCTTGACAGGGAGCACAGATACGCAGTATTTT
>TRBJ2-1|once|TRBV28|NA
CASTVGDGSPYNEQFF
TGTGCCAGCACGGTAGGGGACGGGAGTCCCTACAATGAGCAGTTCTTC
>TRBJ1-2|few|TRBV7-3|TRBD1
CASSPTGSYGYTF
TGTGCCAGCAGCCCGACAGGGAGCTATGGCTACACCTTC
>TRBJ1-2|NA|TRBV7-3|NA
CASSLAGFRGYTF
TGTGCCAGCAGCTTAGCTGGCTTCAGGGGCTACACCTTC